The rows below give T cell receptor beta chains drawn from one sample of a study of shared clonotypes between healthy human individuals. Clones were read by immunoSEQ multiplex PCR, and TCRdb kept only the in-frame ones, dropping some. The sample includes 550,000 to 600,000 clones, roughly 72% of them seen just once. Sequencing was done on a sample of PBMCs. The receptor set was obtained from a woman aged 40 to 49 in good health. Some clones in this sample may be carry-over from other donors' samples. Each CDR3 is given with its conserved first and last residue. D genes are given only for firm matches. Part of the rows lack a size; the others show once, few, many or a class for expanded clones.

TRBD1,TRBJ1-2,-,TRBV30,TGTGCCTGGAGTCCCGGGACAGGGGTTGGCTATGGCTACACCTTC,CAWSPGTGVGYGYTF
-,TRBJ1-3,-,TRBV2,TGTGCCAGCAGTGAATTCCATGCGGGAAATGGAAACACCATATATTTT,CASSEFHAGNGNTIYF
TRBD1,TRBJ2-7,-,TRBV28,TGTGCCAGCAGTTCGGGACAGGGGTGGAACGAGCAGTACTTC,CASSSGQGWNEQYF
-,TRBJ2-3,-,TRBV15,TGTGCCACCAGCCTCGGGGGTAGCACAGATACGCAGTATTTT,CATSLGGSTDTQYF
TRBD2,TRBJ2-3,-,TRBV4-2,TGTGCCAGCAGCCAACAACTAGCGGGAGATACGCAGTATTTT,CASSQQLAGDTQYF
-,TRBJ2-7,-,TRBV5-1,TGCGCCAGCAGCTTGGGTTGGGGACCCTACGAGCAGTACTTC,CASSLGWGPYEQYF
-,TRBJ2-5,once,TRBV5-5,TGTGCCAGCAGCTTGGAACAGACGCGGAGTTGGAAGACCCAGTACTTC,CASSLEQTRSWKTQYF
-,TRBJ1-3,-,TRBV5-6,TGTGCCAGCAGCTTGGTTTCGGGACAACCCTCTGGAAACACCATATATTTT,CASSLVSGQPSGNTIYF
-,TRBJ1-2,-,TRBV14,TGTGCCAGCAGCCAAGATCGGGGCCCCAGCTATGGCTACACCTTC,CASSQDRGPSYGYTF
TRBD2,TRBJ2-1,few,TRBV5-1,TGCGCCAGCAGCCCTCAGCTAGCGGACTACAATGAGCAGTTCTTC,CASSPQLADYNEQFF
-,TRBJ2-4,many,TRBV11-2,TGTGCCAGCAGCCCCCATTCCGGGGCCAAAAACATTCAGTACTTC,CASSPHSGAKNIQYF
-,TRBJ2-3,-,TRBV9,TGTGCCAGCAGTCCCCCCGGGTCCACCGCAGATACGCAGTATTTT,CASSPPGSTADTQYF
-,TRBJ2-7,-,TRBV7-9,TGTGCCAGCAGCTTTCAGCGGACCTACGAGCAGTACTTC,CASSFQRTYEQYF
TRBD1,TRBJ1-2,-,TRBV10-3,TGTGCCATCAGTGACACGACAGGGAACTATGGCTACACCTTC,CAISDTTGNYGYTF
-,TRBJ2-1,-,TRBV7-2,TGTGCCAGCAGCTTAGTTGTTAACTACAATGAGCAGTTCTTC,CASSLVVNYNEQFF
TRBD1,TRBJ2-4,-,TRBV28,TGTGCCAGCAGTTTAGGACAGGGAGGTGACATTCAGTACTTC,CASSLGQGGDIQYF
-,TRBJ1-5,-,TRBV10-2,TGCGCCAGCAGTGACCAGGGAGAGGATCAGCCCCAGCATTTT,CASSDQGEDQPQHF
-,TRBJ2-7,-,TRBV4-2,TGTGCCAGCAGCCGCGGGACAGACTACGAGCAGTACTTC,CASSRGTDYEQYF
TRBD2,TRBJ2-1,-,TRBV6-6,TGTGCCAGCAGTTTCCCCGGGACTAACAATGAGCAGTTCTTC,CASSFPGTNNEQFF
-,TRBJ2-3,-,TRBV5-1,TGCGCCAGCAGCTTGGCGGGCGGGATAGATACGCAGTATTTT,CASSLAGGIDTQYF
-,TRBJ2-7,-,TRBV28,TGTGCCAGCAGTTTTCGCGCTTCCTTAACCTTC,CASSFRASLTF
-,TRBJ1-6,-,TRBV10-3,TGTGCCATCAGTGAGGGGGGCCACTCACCCCTCCACTTT,CAISEGGHSPLHF
-,TRBJ2-3,-,TRBV4-3,TGCGCCAGCAGCCAAGATGCGGCATCAGATACGCAGTATTTT,CASSQDAASDTQYF
-,TRBJ1-2,-,TRBV14,TGTGCCAGCAGCCAAGATCGGGGCATGGGCGGCTACACCTTC,CASSQDRGMGGYTF
TRBD1,TRBJ1-2,-,TRBV5-1,TGCGCCAGCAGCCAACCCCCGGCCGGGACAGGGGTTGGCTATGGCTACACCTTC,CASSQPPAGTGVGYGYTF
TRBD1,TRBJ2-1,-,TRBV28,TGTGCCAGCAGTTTCCAACAGGGGTTTTACAATGAGCAGTTCTTC,CASSFQQGFYNEQFF
-,TRBJ2-5,-,TRBV28,TGTGCCAGCAGCCGTGGGTATGCAGAGACCCAGTACTTC,CASSRGYAETQYF
-,TRBJ1-1,-,TRBV5-6,TGTGCCAGCAGCTTCAGGGGTAAGGGCATGAACACTGAAGCTTTCTTT,CASSFRGKGMNTEAFF